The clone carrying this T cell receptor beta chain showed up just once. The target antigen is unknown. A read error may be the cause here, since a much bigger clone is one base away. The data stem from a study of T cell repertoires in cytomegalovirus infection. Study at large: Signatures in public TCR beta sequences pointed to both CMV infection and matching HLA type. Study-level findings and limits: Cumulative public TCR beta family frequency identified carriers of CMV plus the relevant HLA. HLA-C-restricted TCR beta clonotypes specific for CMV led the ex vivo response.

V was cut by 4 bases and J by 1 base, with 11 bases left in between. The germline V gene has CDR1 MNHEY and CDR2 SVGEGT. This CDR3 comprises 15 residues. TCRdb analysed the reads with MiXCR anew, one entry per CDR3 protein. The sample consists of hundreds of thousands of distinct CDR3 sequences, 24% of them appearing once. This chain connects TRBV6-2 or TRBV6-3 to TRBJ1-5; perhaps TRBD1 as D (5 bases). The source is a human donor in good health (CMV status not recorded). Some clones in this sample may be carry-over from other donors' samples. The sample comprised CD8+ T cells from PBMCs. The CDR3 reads CASSLAGMSNQPQHF. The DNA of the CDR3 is TGTGCCAGCAGTTTGGCAGGGATGAGCAATCAGCCCCAGCATTTT.